Listed below are T cell receptor beta chains from one sample, sequenced in a study of post-analysis software for immune sequencing data. One entry per CDR3 protein, called by TCRdb with MiXCR from the PCR reads. This sample has about 180,000 distinct CDR3 sequences, with approximately 31% found just once. Sequencing used blood. These receptors were obtained from a girl between 10 and 17 years old with multiple sclerosis. CDR3s leave out the opening cysteine and the closing phenylalanine or tryptophan.

>TRBV29-1|TRBJ2-2
SVVFGRTNTGELF
>TRBV7-2|TRBJ2-4
ASSFSGTGGNIQY
>TRBV7-8|TRBJ1-6
ASSFPGQSSYNSPLH
>TRBV7-9|TRBJ2-7
ASSFGGRESYEQY
>TRBV6-5|TRBJ2-6
ASSYSYGQGGTGANVRT
>TRBV27|TRBJ2-7
ASRSRTGSSYEQY
>TRBV12-3/TRBV12-4|TRBJ2-1
ASQGAYNEQF
>TRBV5-1|TRBJ2-5
ASSQGHTTAQETQY
>TRBV7-3|TRBJ1-2
ASSLSQAYGYT
>TRBV7-2|TRBJ1-2
ASSTRQGTGGGYT
>TRBV29-1|TRBJ1-1
SVPGAKNTEAF
>TRBV20-1|NA
SAASGRGLDNEQY
>TRBV3-1|TRBJ2-1
ASSRLGERGNNEQF
>TRBV4-1|TRBJ1-6
ASSHGLESPLH
>TRBV10-3|TRBJ1-5
AISDKTGERDRPQH
>TRBV7-9|TRBJ2-1
ASSLFRREAYNEQF
>TRBV4-1|TRBJ2-3
ASSQVLDTQY
>TRBV10-3|TRBJ2-5
AISSQETQY
>TRBV28|TRBJ2-1
ASSGLARDNEQF
>TRBV3-1|TRBJ1-6
ASSQVAGGSPLH
>TRBV28|TRBJ2-4
ASSNLGAKNIQY
>TRBV7-3|TRBJ2-1
ASSLLSGASYNEQF
>TRBV24-1|TRBJ2-5
ATSDWAGGEETQY
>TRBV20-1|TRBJ2-3
SARSTSGIDTQY
>TRBV6-5|TRBJ2-3
ASSYQGALTDTQY
>TRBV11-2|TRBJ2-2
ASSLVAGAGGGELF
>TRBV28|TRBJ2-1
ASTKPRGRGHVNEQF
>TRBV7-3|TRBJ2-7
ASSLTASSNYEQY
>TRBV20-1|TRBJ2-7
SARSREALYEQY
>TRBV14|TRBJ1-2
ASSPDRGRGGYT
>TRBV7-2|TRBJ1-2
ASSLEDVYGYT
>TRBV18|TRBJ2-1
ASSPGSGRVNEQF
>TRBV28|TRBJ2-5
ASSLVGHRGTQY
>TRBV4-1|TRBJ1-1
ASSQEWDREGGTEAF
>TRBV5-1|TRBJ2-7
ASSSGGGSYEQY
>TRBV25-1|TRBJ1-2
ASSGRGSLRNYGYT
>TRBV25-1|TRBJ1-2
ASSEPQGVDGYT
>TRBV29-1|TRBJ2-6
SVDSSGANVLT
>TRBV27|TRBJ2-3
ASTWGRSTDTQY
>TRBV10-2|TRBJ1-1
ASSESRNTEAF
>TRBV6-6|TRBJ2-1
ASSYRGLAYNEQF
>TRBV7-9|TRBJ2-3
TSSLESTGADTQY
>TRBV7-7|TRBJ2-5
ASSLDGKGGETQY
>TRBV20-1|TRBJ1-2
SAIPRDRVYYGYT
>TRBV4-1|TRBJ2-3
ASSLGPPGGRGDTQY
>TRBV28|TRBJ2-3
ATQGDRATDTQY
>TRBV7-2|TRBJ2-6
ASSLRPPRDGANVLT
>TRBV20-1|TRBJ2-3
SARYRAHLGWGTDTQY
>TRBV20-1|TRBJ1-5
SASGIDQPQH
>TRBV20-1|TRBJ2-2
SARGPISGELF
>TRBV14|TRBJ2-1
ASSQDSRVGEQF
>TRBV5-1|TRBJ2-7
ASSLNSGTAVSYEQY
>TRBV28|TRBJ2-5
ASSDPGAAHSWIQIQETQY
>TRBV15|TRBJ2-7
ATSREGTGGYEQY
>TRBV5-1|TRBJ1-1
ASSAGDMNTEAF
>TRBV5-1|TRBJ2-1
ASRAGLVSNNERF
>TRBV20-1|TRBJ2-1
SARGTSRTSYNEQF